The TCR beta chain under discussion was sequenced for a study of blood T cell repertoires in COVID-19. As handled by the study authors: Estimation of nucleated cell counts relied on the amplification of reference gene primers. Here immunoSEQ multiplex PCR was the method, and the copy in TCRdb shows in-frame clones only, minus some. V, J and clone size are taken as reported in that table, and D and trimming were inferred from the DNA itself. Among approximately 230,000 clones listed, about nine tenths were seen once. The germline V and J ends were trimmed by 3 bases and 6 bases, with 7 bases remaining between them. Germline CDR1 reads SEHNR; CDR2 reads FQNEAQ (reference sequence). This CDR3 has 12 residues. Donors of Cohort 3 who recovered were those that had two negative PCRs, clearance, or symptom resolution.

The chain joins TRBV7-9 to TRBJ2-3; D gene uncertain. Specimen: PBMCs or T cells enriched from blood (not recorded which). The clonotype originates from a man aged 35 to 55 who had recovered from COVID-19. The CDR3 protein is CASSLKRDTQYF. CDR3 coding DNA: TGTGCCAGCAGCTTGAAGAGGGATACGCAGTATTTT. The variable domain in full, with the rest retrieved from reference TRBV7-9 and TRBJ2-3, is DTGVSQNPRHKITKRGQNVTFRCDPISEHNRLYWYRQTLGQGPEFLTYFQNEAQLEKSRLLSDRFSAERPKGSFSTLEIQRTEQGDSAMYLCASSLKRDTQYFGPGTRLTVL.